Listed below are T cell receptor beta chains from one sample, sequenced in a study of T cells in Graves' hyperthyroidism and ophthalmopathy. TCRdb ran MiXCR on the multiplex PCR reads and lists one entry per CDR3 protein. Here the sample spans hundreds of thousands of distinct CDR3 sequences, around a third being singletons. Sequencing was done on a sample of blood. These receptors all come from a woman in her thirties or forties with Graves' hyperthyroidism. Both conserved end residues are part of each CDR3. D genes are given only for firm matches. A row's size may be missing; if present it is once, few, many or a size class.

D gene: TRBD1
J gene: TRBJ2-2
V gene: TRBV7-3
clone size: .
CDR3 DNA: TGTGCCAGTAGCCGAAACTCCCCGGGACAGGGGAGCGGGGAGCTGTTTTTT
CDR3 protein: CASSRNSPGQGSGELFF

D gene: TRBD1
J gene: TRBJ1-2
V gene: TRBV12-3/TRBV12-4
clone size: .
CDR3 DNA: TGTGCCAGCAGATTAGCCGGGACAGGAGGAAATGGCTACACCTTC
CDR3 protein: CASRLAGTGGNGYTF

D gene: .
J gene: TRBJ2-5
V gene: TRBV10-2
clone size: many
CDR3 DNA: TGTGCCAGCAGCGAACAAGAGACCCAGTACTTC
CDR3 protein: CASSEQETQYF

D gene: .
J gene: TRBJ1-2
V gene: TRBV10-3
clone size: .
CDR3 DNA: TGTGCCACCGAGGGGTCAGACAGCCCTGGAAACACCTTC
CDR3 protein: CATEGSDSPGNTF

D gene: .
J gene: TRBJ1-2
V gene: TRBV12-3/TRBV12-4
clone size: many
CDR3 DNA: TGTGCCAGCCTTGGCGGCGGACCGCGTAGTCATGGCTACACCTTC
CDR3 protein: CASLGGGPRSHGYTF

D gene: .
J gene: TRBJ1-5
V gene: TRBV20-1
clone size: few
CDR3 DNA: TGCAGTGCTCAGGGTACGAGCAATCAGCCCCAGCATTTT
CDR3 protein: CSAQGTSNQPQHF

D gene: .
J gene: TRBJ1-2
V gene: TRBV19
clone size: .
CDR3 DNA: TGTGCCAGTAGTATAATGGGGGACTATGGCTACACCTTC
CDR3 protein: CASSIMGDYGYTF

D gene: TRBD1
J gene: TRBJ1-5
V gene: TRBV24-1
clone size: .
CDR3 DNA: TGTGCCACCAGTGATCCTCGACAGGGCTTGAGTCAGCCCCAGAATTTT
CDR3 protein: CATSDPRQGLSQPQNF

D gene: TRBD2
J gene: TRBJ2-5
V gene: TRBV11-2
clone size: .
CDR3 DNA: TGTGCCAGCAGCCAGACTAGCGGGATTGGGGAGACCCAGTACTTC
CDR3 protein: CASSQTSGIGETQYF

D gene: TRBD1
J gene: TRBJ1-3
V gene: TRBV12-3/TRBV12-4
clone size: .
CDR3 DNA: TGTGCTAGCTCCCCGAACAGGGGGCATAACACCATATATTTT
CDR3 protein: CASSPNRGHNTIYF

D gene: .
J gene: TRBJ1-5
V gene: TRBV15
clone size: many
CDR3 DNA: TGTGCCACCAGATTCGACGGCGATAGCAATCAGCCCCAGCATTTT
CDR3 protein: CATRFDGDSNQPQHF